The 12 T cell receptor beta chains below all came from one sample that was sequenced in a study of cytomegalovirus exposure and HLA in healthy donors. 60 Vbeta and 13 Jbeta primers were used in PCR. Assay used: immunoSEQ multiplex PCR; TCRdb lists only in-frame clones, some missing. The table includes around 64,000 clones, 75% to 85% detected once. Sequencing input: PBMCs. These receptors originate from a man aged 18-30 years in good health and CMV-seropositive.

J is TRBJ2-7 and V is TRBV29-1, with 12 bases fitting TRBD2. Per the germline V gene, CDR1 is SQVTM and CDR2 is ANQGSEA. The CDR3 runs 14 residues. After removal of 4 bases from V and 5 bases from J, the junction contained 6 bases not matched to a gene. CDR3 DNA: TGCAGCGTTGCTAGCGGGAGGGCAGTCAACGAGCAGTACTTC. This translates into CSVASGRAVNEQYF.

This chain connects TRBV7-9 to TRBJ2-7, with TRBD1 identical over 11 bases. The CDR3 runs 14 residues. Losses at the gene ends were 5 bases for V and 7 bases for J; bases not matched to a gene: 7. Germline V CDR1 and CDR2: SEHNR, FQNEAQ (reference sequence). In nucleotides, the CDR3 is TGTGCCAGCAGCGACGGACAGGGGGCGCGAGAGCAGTACTTC. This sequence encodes CASSDGQGAREQYF.

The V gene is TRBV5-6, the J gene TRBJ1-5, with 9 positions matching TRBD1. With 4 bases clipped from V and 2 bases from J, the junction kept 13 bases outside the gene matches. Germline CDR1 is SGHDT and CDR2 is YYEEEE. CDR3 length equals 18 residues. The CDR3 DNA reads TGTGCCAGCAGCCCCAAGCCGTACAGGGGGCAGGGCAATCAGCCCCAGCATTTT. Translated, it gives CASSPKPYRGQGNQPQHF.

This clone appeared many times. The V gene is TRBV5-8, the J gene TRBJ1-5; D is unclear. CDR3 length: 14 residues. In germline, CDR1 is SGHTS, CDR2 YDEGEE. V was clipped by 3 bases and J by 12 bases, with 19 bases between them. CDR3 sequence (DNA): TGTGCCAGCAGCTCTCCCTCCACACGGGATCTCCAGCATTTT. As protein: CASSSPSTRDLQHF.

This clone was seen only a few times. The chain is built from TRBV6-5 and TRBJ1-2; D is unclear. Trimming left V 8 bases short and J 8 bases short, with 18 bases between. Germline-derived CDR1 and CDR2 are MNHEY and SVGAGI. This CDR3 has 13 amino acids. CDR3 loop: CASRRDRVAGYTF. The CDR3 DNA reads TGTGCCAGCCGGAGGGATAGGGTGGCGGGCTACACCTTC.

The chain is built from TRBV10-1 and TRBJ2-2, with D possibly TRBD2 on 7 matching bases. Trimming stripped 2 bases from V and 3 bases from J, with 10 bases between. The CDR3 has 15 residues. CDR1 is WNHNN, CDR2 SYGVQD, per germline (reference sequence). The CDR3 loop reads CASSETGRDTGELFF. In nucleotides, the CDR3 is TGCGCCAGCAGTGAGACAGGGAGGGACACCGGGGAGCTGTTTTTT.

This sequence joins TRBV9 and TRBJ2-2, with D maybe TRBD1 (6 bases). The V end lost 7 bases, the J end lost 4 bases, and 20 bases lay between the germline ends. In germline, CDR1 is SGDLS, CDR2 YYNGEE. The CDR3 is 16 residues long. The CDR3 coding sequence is TGTGCCAGCGATGGGGGCGTTAGGGGGAGCACCGGGGAGCTGTTTTTT. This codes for CASDGGVRGSTGELFF.

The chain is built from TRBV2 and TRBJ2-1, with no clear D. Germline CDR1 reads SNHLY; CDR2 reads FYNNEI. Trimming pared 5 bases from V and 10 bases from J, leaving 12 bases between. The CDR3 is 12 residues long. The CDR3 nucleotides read TGTGCCAGCAGTTGCAGGTCTCAGGAGCAGTTCTTC. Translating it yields CASSCRSQEQFF.

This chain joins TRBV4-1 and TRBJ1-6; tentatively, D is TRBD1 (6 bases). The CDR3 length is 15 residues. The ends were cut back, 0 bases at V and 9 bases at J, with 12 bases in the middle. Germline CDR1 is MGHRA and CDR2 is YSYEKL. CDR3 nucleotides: TGCGCCAGCAGCCAAGAACAGGGTCTCGCTTCACCCCTCCACTTT. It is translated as CASSQEQGLASPLHF.

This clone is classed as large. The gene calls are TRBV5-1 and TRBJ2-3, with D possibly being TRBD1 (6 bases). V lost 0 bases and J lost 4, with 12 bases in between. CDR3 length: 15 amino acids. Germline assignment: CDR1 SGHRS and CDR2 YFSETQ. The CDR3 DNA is TGCGCCAGCAGCTTGGAGCAGGGGATGGCAGATACGCAGTATTTT. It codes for CASSLEQGMADTQYF.

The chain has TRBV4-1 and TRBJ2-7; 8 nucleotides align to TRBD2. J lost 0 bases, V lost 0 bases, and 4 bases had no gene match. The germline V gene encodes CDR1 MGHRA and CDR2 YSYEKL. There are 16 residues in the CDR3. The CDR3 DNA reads TGCGCCAGCAGCCAAGATGAACGGGAGGGCTCCTACGAGCAGTACTTC. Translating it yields CASSQDEREGSYEQYF.

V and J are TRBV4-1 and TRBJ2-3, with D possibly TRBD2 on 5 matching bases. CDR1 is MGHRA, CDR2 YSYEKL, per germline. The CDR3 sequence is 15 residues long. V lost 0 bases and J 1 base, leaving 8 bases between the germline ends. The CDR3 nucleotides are TGCGCCAGCAGCCAAGATAATAGCGGCACAGATACGCAGTATTTT. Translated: CASSQDNSGTDTQYF.